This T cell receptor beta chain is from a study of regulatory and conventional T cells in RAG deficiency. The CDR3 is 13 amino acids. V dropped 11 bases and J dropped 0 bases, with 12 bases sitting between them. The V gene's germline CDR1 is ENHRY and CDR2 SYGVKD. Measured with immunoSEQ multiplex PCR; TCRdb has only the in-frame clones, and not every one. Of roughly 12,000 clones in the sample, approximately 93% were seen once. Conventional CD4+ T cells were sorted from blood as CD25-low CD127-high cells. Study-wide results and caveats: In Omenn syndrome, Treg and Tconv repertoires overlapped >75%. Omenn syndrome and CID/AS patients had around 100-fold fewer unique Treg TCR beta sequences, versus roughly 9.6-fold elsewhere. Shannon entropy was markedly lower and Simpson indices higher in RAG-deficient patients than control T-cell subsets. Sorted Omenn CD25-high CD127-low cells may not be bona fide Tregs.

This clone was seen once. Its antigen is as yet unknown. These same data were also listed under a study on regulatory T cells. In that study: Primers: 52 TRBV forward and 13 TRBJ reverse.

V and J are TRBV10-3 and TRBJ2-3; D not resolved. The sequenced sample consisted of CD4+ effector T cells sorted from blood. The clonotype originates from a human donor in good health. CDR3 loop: CAARDDSTDTQYF. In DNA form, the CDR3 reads TGTGCCGCCCGAGATGATAGCACAGATACGCAGTATTTT.